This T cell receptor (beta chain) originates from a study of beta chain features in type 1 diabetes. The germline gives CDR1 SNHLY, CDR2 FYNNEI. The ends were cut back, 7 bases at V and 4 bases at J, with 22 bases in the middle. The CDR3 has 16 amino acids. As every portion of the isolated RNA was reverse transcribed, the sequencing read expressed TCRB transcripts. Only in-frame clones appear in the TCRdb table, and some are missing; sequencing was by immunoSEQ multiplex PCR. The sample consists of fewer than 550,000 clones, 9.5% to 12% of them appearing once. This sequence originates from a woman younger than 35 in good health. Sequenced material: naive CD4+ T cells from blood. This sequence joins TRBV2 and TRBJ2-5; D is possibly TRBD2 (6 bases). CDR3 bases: TGTGCCAGCAACCTCTGGGGGGAGATAAAGGGAGAGACCCAGTACTTC. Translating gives CASNLWGEIKGETQYF.